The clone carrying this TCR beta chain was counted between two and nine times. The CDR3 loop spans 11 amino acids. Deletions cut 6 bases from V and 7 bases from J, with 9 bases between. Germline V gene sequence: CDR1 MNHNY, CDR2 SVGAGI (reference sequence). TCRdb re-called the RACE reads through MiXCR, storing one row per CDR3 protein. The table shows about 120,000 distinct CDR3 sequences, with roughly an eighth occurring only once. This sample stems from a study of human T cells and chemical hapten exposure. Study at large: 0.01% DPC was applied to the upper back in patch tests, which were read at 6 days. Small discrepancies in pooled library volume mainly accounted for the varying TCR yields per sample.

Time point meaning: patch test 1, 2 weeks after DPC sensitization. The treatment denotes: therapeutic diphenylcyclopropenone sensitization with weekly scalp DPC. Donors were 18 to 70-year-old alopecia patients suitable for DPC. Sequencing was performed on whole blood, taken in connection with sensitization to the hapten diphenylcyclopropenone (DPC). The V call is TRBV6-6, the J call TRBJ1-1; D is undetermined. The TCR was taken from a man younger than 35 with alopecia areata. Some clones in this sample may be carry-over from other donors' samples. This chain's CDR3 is CASRDTFEAFF. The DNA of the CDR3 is TGTGCCAGCAGGGATACGTTTGAAGCTTTCTTT.